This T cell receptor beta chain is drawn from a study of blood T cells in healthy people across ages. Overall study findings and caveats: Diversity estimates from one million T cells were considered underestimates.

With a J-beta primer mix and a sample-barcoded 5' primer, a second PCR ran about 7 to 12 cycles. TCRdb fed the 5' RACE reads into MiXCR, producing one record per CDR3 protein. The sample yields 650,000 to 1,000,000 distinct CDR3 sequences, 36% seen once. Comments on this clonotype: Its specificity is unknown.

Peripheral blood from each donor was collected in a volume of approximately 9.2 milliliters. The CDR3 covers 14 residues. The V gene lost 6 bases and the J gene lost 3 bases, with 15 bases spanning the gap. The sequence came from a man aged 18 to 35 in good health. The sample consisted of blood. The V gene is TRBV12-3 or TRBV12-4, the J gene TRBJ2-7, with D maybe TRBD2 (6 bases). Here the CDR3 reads CASRAGGYDYEQYF. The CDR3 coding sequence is TGTGCCAGCAGGGCTGGGGGGTATGACTACGAGCAGTACTTC.